The rows below give T cell receptor beta chains drawn from one sample of a study of T cells after yellow fever vaccination. In TCRdb, the 5' RACE reads were re-called with MiXCR into one record per CDR3 protein. The data contain around 50,000 distinct CDR3 sequences, more than 6% of them singletons. The specimen comprised PBMCs, either bulk or a sorted T-cell subset (CD4+, CD8+, memory, or dextramer-sorted; not recorded which), sampled 45 days after the yellow fever booster vaccination. Receptors originate from a man between 25 and 39 years old who received the YFV17D yellow fever vaccine. Both conserved end residues are part of each CDR3. The D gene is left open where the match is weak. Clone size appears in some rows only: once, few, many, or a class for an expanded clone.

clone_size d_call j_call v_call cdr3_aa cdr3_nt
few - TRBJ2-7 TRBV5-6 CASSFSRNEQYF TGTGCCAGCAGCTTTTCGCGAAACGAGCAGTACTTC
many - TRBJ1-5 TRBV20-1 CSARVGGANYQPQHF TGCAGTGCTAGAGTGGGTGGGGCAAACTATCAGCCCCAGCATTTT
- - TRBJ1-2 TRBV5-1 CASSQGLKEGGYTF TGCGCCAGCAGCCAGGGGCTCAAAGAGGGTGGCTACACCTTC
many - TRBJ2-1 TRBV30 CAWSAPRGTSYNEQFF TGTGCCTGGAGTGCTCCGAGGGGAACCTCCTACAATGAGCAGTTCTTC
many - TRBJ2-2 TRBV10-3 CAMTTGTISDDTGELFF TGTGCCATGACGACAGGGACTATAAGCGATGACACCGGGGAGCTGTTTTTT
many TRBD2 TRBJ2-3 TRBV4-1 CASSQVAWEGPNPDTQYF TGCGCCAGCAGCCAAGTTGCGTGGGAGGGCCCGAACCCAGATACGCAGTATTTT
few TRBD1 TRBJ1-5 TRBV30 CAWSHLEGASQPQHF TGTGCCTGGAGTCACCTGGAGGGGGCCAGTCAGCCCCAGCATTTT
- TRBD2 TRBJ2-1 TRBV6-2/TRBV6-3 CASRGSGRTKNEQFF TGTGCCAGCAGAGGTAGCGGGAGGACCAAGAATGAGCAGTTCTTC
- TRBD2 TRBJ2-7 TRBV29-1 CSVKTSRYYEQYF TGCAGCGTTAAGACTAGCAGATACTACGAGCAGTACTTC
many - TRBJ1-1 TRBV7-2 CASSFADTEAFF TGTGCCAGCAGCTTTGCGGACACTGAAGCTTTCTTT
- TRBD2 TRBJ2-3 TRBV29-1 CSVEDLGVSGRYHSDTQYF TGCAGCGTTGAAGATCTTGGGGTCAGCGGGAGGTACCACTCAGATACGCAGTATTTT
- - TRBJ2-5 TRBV30 CAWRRRAEETQYF TGTGCCTGGAGACGGAGGGCCGAAGAGACCCAGTACTTC
few - TRBJ2-5 TRBV6-2/TRBV6-3 CASSYPVGIGTQYF TGTGCCAGCAGTTACCCCGTAGGGATCGGGACCCAGTACTTC
few TRBD2 TRBJ2-7 TRBV6-2/TRBV6-3 CASTPTSVSYEQYF TGTGCCAGCACCCCGACTAGCGTGTCCTACGAGCAGTACTTC
few - TRBJ2-3 TRBV5-4 CASSLEDTQYF TGTGCCAGCAGCTTGGAAGATACGCAGTATTTT
few TRBD2 TRBJ2-3 TRBV20-1 CSAPNGESGRPFTDTQYF TGCAGTGCCCCGAATGGGGAGAGCGGGAGGCCTTTCACAGATACGCAGTATTTT
many - TRBJ2-1 TRBV4-3 CASSQEGWNEQFF TGCGCCAGCAGCCAAGAGGGGTGGAATGAGCAGTTCTTC
many TRBD2 TRBJ2-7 TRBV3-1 CASSYRGRDEQYF TGTGCCAGCAGCTATCGAGGGAGGGACGAGCAGTACTTC
few - TRBJ1-3 TRBV12-3/TRBV12-4 CASSFGGSGNTIYF TGTGCCAGCAGCTTCGGGGGCTCCGGAAACACCATATATTTT
few TRBD2 TRBJ2-2 TRBV15 CATSRLAGGPGTGELFF TGTGCCACCAGCAGACTAGCGGGAGGGCCAGGTACCGGGGAGCTGTTTTTT
- - TRBJ2-3 TRBV24-1 CATSDILGTDTQYF TGTGCCACCAGTGACATACTAGGGACAGATACGCAGTATTTT
- TRBD2 TRBJ2-5 TRBV5-4 CASSPGTSGSGETQYF TGTGCCAGCAGCCCCGGGACTAGCGGGAGTGGGGAGACCCAGTACTTC
many - TRBJ1-2 TRBV29-1 CSGQAGDYGYTF TGCAGCGGCCAAGCGGGGGACTATGGCTACACCTTC
many - TRBJ2-3 TRBV30 CAWSESSRDTQYF TGTGCCTGGAGTGAATCTTCCCGAGATACGCAGTATTTT
few - TRBJ2-7 TRBV6-2/TRBV6-3 CASTPPGRGLHYEQYF TGTGCCAGCACCCCACCCGGACGAGGACTCCACTACGAGCAGTACTTC
many - TRBJ2-7 TRBV5-6 CASSRLTTYEQYF TGTGCCAGCAGCAGACTAACAACCTACGAGCAGTACTTC
once - TRBJ2-1 TRBV5-4 CASSSAESSYNEQFF TGTGCCAGCAGCTCCGCAGAGAGCTCCTACAATGAGCAGTTCTTC
many TRBD1 TRBJ1-1 TRBV28 CASRTGQGYTEAFF TGTGCCAGCAGAACTGGACAGGGATACACTGAAGCTTTCTTT
many - TRBJ2-3 TRBV4-1 CASSQVQTGTDTQYF TGCGCCAGCAGCCAAGTTCAGACTGGCACAGATACGCAGTATTTT
many - TRBJ2-1 TRBV20-1 CSAGGYLEQFF TGCAGTGCCGGAGGGTACCTTGAGCAGTTCTTC
few TRBD2 TRBJ2-4 TRBV12-3/TRBV12-4 CASNPSGRVKKNIQYF TGTGCCAGCAACCCTAGCGGGAGGGTTAAGAAAAACATTCAGTACTTC
many - TRBJ1-2 TRBV29-1 CSVESTYGYTF TGCAGCGTTGAATCCACCTATGGCTACACCTTC
many - TRBJ2-7 TRBV2 CASRAGTTYSYEQYF TGTGCCAGCAGAGCCGGGACGACCTACTCCTACGAGCAGTACTTC
once - TRBJ2-5 TRBV20-1 CSARAGGKETQYF TGCAGTGCTAGAGCCGGAGGGAAAGAGACCCAGTACTTC
many - TRBJ1-2 TRBV7-8 CASSLATPRNAYGYTF TGTGCCAGCAGCTTAGCTACTCCCAGGAACGCCTATGGCTACACCTTC
many TRBD1 TRBJ2-5 TRBV5-5 CASSSSVGGFETQYF TGTGCCAGCAGTTCTTCAGTAGGGGGCTTTGAGACCCAGTACTTC
many - TRBJ2-5 TRBV21-1 CASRSESGFEETQYF TGTGCCAGCAGGAGTGAGTCCGGATTTGAGGAGACCCAGTACTTC
many - TRBJ1-4 TRBV10-3 CAISQGSNEKLFF TGTGCCATCAGTCAGGGGTCTAATGAAAAACTGTTTTTT
few - TRBJ1-4 TRBV7-2 CASSQRAVVGEKLFF TGTGCCAGCAGCCAACGCGCCGTGGTGGGTGAAAAACTGTTTTTT
few TRBD2 TRBJ2-3 TRBV6-4 CASSDGTSGGTDTQYF TGTGCCAGCAGTGACGGCACTAGCGGAGGCACAGATACGCAGTATTTT
few - TRBJ2-1 TRBV5-1 CASSGMGTDLASYNEQFF TGCGCCAGCAGCGGCATGGGCACCGACCTAGCCTCATACAATGAGCAGTTCTTC
- - TRBJ2-7 TRBV20-1 CSARDVGDVDEQYF TGCAGTGCTAGAGATGTAGGGGACGTCGACGAGCAGTACTTC